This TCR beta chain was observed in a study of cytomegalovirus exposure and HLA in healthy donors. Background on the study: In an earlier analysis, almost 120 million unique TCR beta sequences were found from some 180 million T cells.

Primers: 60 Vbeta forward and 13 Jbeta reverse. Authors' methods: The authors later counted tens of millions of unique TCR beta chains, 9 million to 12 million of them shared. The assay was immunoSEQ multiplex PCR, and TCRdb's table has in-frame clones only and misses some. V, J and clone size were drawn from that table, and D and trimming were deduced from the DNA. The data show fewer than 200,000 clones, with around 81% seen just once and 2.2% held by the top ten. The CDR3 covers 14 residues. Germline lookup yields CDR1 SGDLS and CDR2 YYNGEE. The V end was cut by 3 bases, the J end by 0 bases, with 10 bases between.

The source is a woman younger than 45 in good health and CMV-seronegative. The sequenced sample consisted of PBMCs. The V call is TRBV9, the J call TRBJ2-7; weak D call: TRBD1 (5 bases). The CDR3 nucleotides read TGTGCCAGCAGCGCCAATACAGGCTCCTACGAGCAGTACTTC. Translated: CASSANTGSYEQYF.